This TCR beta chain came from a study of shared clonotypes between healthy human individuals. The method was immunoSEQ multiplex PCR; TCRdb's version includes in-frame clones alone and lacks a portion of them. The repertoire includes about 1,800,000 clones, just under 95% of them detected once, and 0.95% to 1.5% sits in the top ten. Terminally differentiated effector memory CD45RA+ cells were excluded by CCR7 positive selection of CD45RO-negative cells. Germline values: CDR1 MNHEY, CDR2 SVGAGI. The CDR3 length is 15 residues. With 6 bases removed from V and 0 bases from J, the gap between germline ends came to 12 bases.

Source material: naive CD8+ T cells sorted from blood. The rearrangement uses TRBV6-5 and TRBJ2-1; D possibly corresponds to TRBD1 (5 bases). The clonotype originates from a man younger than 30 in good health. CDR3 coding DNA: TGTGCCAGCAGAGGGGAATCTAGCTCCTACAATGAGCAGTTCTTC. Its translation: CASRGESSSYNEQFF.